The 15 T cell receptor beta chains below all came from one sample that was sequenced in a study of CD8+CD57+ T cells in acquired aplastic anemia. The study profiled TCR beta VDJ and CDR3 using genomic DNA as template. TCRdb recomputed calls from the reads with MiXCR, one row per CDR3 protein. The sample gives about 210,000 distinct CDR3 sequences, about a third of which show up once; 0.9% to 1.2% is in the top ten. The sample was sorted CD4+, CD8+, or CD8+CD57+ T cells (not recorded which) from PBMCs. The receptors come from a human donor in good health, serving as a control.

This clonotype was seen more than once but under ten times. The CDR3 bases are TGCAGTGCTAGAGTACAGGGGGCATCAAGCAATCAGCCCCAGCATTTT. Residues: CSARVQGASSNQPQHF. The chain carries TRBV20-1 and TRBJ1-5; TRBD1 aligns across 9 bases. Germline V gene sequence: CDR1 DFQATT, CDR2 SNEGSKA (reference sequence). The CDR3 has 16 residues. With V trimmed by 1 base and J by 1 base, 5 bases remained unmatched.

The genes are TRBV5-6 and TRBJ1-3; TRBD1 matches at 7 bases. V was clipped by 0 bases and J by 2 bases; unmatched bases: 8. CDR3 length: 17 amino acids. The V gene's germline CDR1 is SGHDT and CDR2 YYEEEE. The chain's CDR3 is CASSLEPRGNTGNTIYF. In DNA form, the CDR3 reads TGTGCCAGCAGCTTGGAACCCAGGGGGAACACTGGAAACACCATATATTTT. Looking up the rest from reference TRBV5-6 and TRBJ1-3 gives the full variable domain: DAGVTQSPTHLIKTRGQQVTLRCSPKSGHDTVSWYQQALGQGPQFIFQYYEEEERQRGNFPDRFSGHQFPNYSSELNVNALLLGDSALYLCASSLEPRGNTGNTIYFGEGSWLTVV.

A note on this clonotype: The CDR3 does not end in the conserved phenylalanine or tryptophan, so this is likely a read error. V is TRBV29-1 and J is TRBJ1-5; unclear D gene. With 6 bases removed from V and 2 bases from J, the gap between germline ends came to 11 bases. The CDR3 loop spans 13 amino acids. Germline CDR1 SQVTM, CDR2 ANQGSEA. The CDR3 region has the DNA TGCAGCGTCCCCGGGGAGGGCAATCAGCCCCAGCATTCT. The encoded protein is CSVPGEGNQPQHS.

This clonotype occurred a few times. V usage is TRBV12-3 or TRBV12-4 and J usage is TRBJ1-1; 10 bases map to TRBD1. This CDR3 is 17 amino acids long. The J segment lost 5 bases and the V segment lost 1 base, leaving 10 bases of the junction unmatched. This CDR3 reads CASSLDRWTGGVTEAFF. The CDR3 DNA is TGTGCCAGCAGTTTAGATAGGTGGACAGGGGGTGTAACTGAAGCTTTCTTT.

This clonotype was counted at least ten times. The gene calls are TRBV9 and TRBJ2-3; 9 nucleotides line up with TRBD2. The CDR3 length is 16 residues. V was clipped by 0 bases and J by 2 bases; unmatched bases: 4. Germline V gives CDR1 SGDLS, CDR2 YYNGEE. The chain's CDR3 is CASSVEVAGATDTQYF. DNA for the CDR3: TGTGCCAGCAGCGTAGAGGTAGCGGGGGCCACAGATACGCAGTATTTT.

This clonotype came up many times. V gene TRBV9 combines with J gene TRBJ2-3; D is unclear. V was clipped by 0 bases and J by 1 base, with 9 bases between them. Germline CDR1 reads SGDLS; CDR2 reads YYNGEE. This CDR3 has 15 residues. The DNA for the CDR3 is TGTGCCAGCAGCGTAGCCGGCCGGGGCACAGATACGCAGTATTTT. This encodes CASSVAGRGTDTQYF.

The V gene is TRBV2, the J gene TRBJ2-1; tentatively, D is TRBD1 (5 bases). CDR1 is SNHLY and CDR2 is FYNNEI in the germline V gene. Trimming shortened V by 7 bases and J by 0 bases, and 7 bases separated the two germline ends. The CDR3 runs 13 residues. The CDR3 bases are TGTGCCAGCATACAGGCCTCCTACAATGAGCAGTTCTTC. Protein sequence: CASIQASYNEQFF.

Many counts were recorded for this clonotype. The chain carries TRBV2 and TRBJ1-5; D gene unclear. The V end lost 6 bases, the J end lost 9 bases, and 12 bases lay between the germline ends. CDR3 length: 12 residues. The germline V gene encodes CDR1 SNHLY and CDR2 FYNNEI. The CDR3 nucleotides read TGTGCCAGCAGAGACGAAGGGTTGCCCCAGCATTTT. Translation gives CASRDEGLPQHF.

The chain uses TRBV5-1 and TRBJ1-3, with a weak D call TRBD1 (5 bases). Germline V gene sequence: CDR1 SGHRS, CDR2 YFSETQ. The V gene lost 1 base and the J gene lost 3 bases, with 11 bases spanning the gap. The CDR3 totals 15 residues. CDR3: CASSLFRGFGNTIYF. DNA for the CDR3: TGCGCCAGCAGCTTGTTTAGGGGTTTTGGAAACACCATATATTTT.

This clonotype came up many times. The V gene is TRBV24-1, the J gene TRBJ2-2, with TRBD2 matching 9 bases. Germline trimming cut 3 bases from V and 3 bases from J; bases unmatched to any gene: 1. The CDR3 contains 15 residues. Germline CDR1 and CDR2: KGHDR and SFDVKD. The chain's CDR3 is CATSDAGGYTGELFF. The CDR3 DNA is TGTGCCACCAGTGATGCGGGAGGGTACACCGGGGAGCTGTTTTTT.

This clonotype was detected many times. This chain links TRBV7-2 with TRBJ2-7; D ambiguous. Germline CDR1 and CDR2: SGHTA and FQGNSA. V lost 0 bases to trimming and J lost 7 bases, with 10 bases between them. The CDR3 runs 13 residues. The CDR3 DNA reads as TGTGCCAGCAGCTTAGCAGGCCAATGGGAGCAGTACTTC. Amino acids: CASSLAGQWEQYF.

This clonotype occurred many times. The V gene is TRBV14, the J gene TRBJ1-1; D is uncertain. Trimming took off 2 bases at V and 4 bases at J, with 8 bases between the two ends. This CDR3 is 13 amino acids long. The V gene's germline CDR1 is SGHDN and CDR2 FVKESK. The CDR3 spells CASSQSRSTEAFF. The CDR3 region has the DNA TGTGCCAGCAGCCAATCCAGAAGCACTGAAGCTTTCTTT. The variable domain in full, with the rest retrieved from reference TRBV14 and TRBJ1-1, is EAGVTQFPSHSVIEKGQTVTLRCDPISGHDNLYWYRRVMGKEIKFLLHFVKESKQDESGMPNNRFLAERTGGTYSTLKVQPAELEDSGVYFCASSQSRSTEAFFGQGTRLTVV.

This clonotype was counted ten times or more. This sequence joins TRBV7-2 and TRBJ2-1; D remains unclear. The CDR3 has 16 amino acids. Trimming pared 4 bases from V and 2 bases from J, leaving 15 bases between. Looked up from germline, CDR1 is SGHTA and CDR2 is FQGNSA. The CDR3 sequence is CASSSKGFSAYNEQFF. The DNA for the CDR3 is TGTGCCAGCAGCTCTAAAGGGTTCAGCGCCTACAATGAGCAGTTCTTC.

The rearrangement links TRBV9 to TRBJ2-4; TRBD1 agrees at 8 bases. The CDR3 loop spans 13 amino acids. Germline V gives CDR1 SGDLS, CDR2 YYNGEE. V was pared by 3 bases and J by 6 bases, with 2 bases of the junction left unmatched. CDR3 in DNA: TGTGCCAGCAGCGCCACAGGGGGAAACATTCAGTACTTC. It codes for CASSATGGNIQYF.

This clonotype was seen more than once but under ten times. The rearrangement joins TRBV11-2 to TRBJ1-2, with 9 bases that match TRBD1. Germline-derived CDR1 and CDR2 are SGHAT and FQNNGV. J gave up 4 bases and V 3 bases, and 9 bases lay outside the gene matches. This CDR3 region has 16 residues. The CDR3 coding sequence is TGTGCCAGCAGCTTGGGCCGGGACAGGGTTTTCTATGGCTACACCTTC. Its translation is CASSLGRDRVFYGYTF.